The T cell receptor beta chain described here comes from a study of shared T cell receptors in the human thymus. The ends were cut back, 6 bases at V and 0 bases at J, with 11 bases in the middle. The V gene's germline CDR1 is MNHEY and CDR2 SVGAGI. The CDR3 spans 15 residues. Repertoires were generated with immunoSEQ multiplex PCR, while TCRdb's copy carries only in-frame clones and drops some. Counted here are approximately 730,000 clones, roughly 85% occurring once; the ten biggest clones make up more than 0.008%. The sample was also linked to a second study, of human thymus T cells. From that study: It was from resections taken during corrective heart surgery that the thymus tissue came.

This clonotype was sampled from a girl less than two years old with a congenital heart defect. The rearrangement links TRBV6-5 to TRBJ1-4; D is undetermined. The sample was thymocytes. The CDR3 loop reads CASRQDSATNEKLFF. Here the CDR3 DNA reads TGTGCCAGCAGGCAAGACTCCGCAACTAATGAAAAACTGTTTTTT.